This is a list of T cell receptor beta chains from one sample in a study of CD8+ T cells in alopecia areata. The protocol was immunoSEQ multiplex PCR, while the TCRdb copy is restricted to in-frame clones and leaves out a portion. The table shows tens of thousands of clones, with roughly 61% occurring only once. The starting material was CD8+ T cells sorted from blood, obtained at week 0. The receptors shown here come from a human donor with alopecia areata. The CDR3 runs from the conserved cysteine through the conserved F or W. Each record gives: CDR3 length, clone size, J gene, D gene, V gene, CDR3 DNA, CDR3 protein. D genes are given only for firm matches. Some rows mark clone size as missing; the rest say once, few, many or name a class of expanded clone.

14,few,TRBJ2-7,.,TRBV5-1,TGCGCCAGCAGCTTGGTCCGGGGGACCTACGAGCAGTACTTC,CASSLVRGTYEQYF
16,.,TRBJ2-1,.,TRBV27,TGTGCCAGCTCGCCCTCGTGGATAGCGTCCTACAATGAGCAGTTCTTC,CASSPSWIASYNEQFF
15,few,TRBJ1-4,TRBD1,TRBV4-1,TGCGCCAGCAGCCAGCTCCGGGACAGGGGGGGAAAACTGTTTTTT,CASSQLRDRGGKLFF
13,few,TRBJ2-2,TRBD2,TRBV4-2,TGTGCCAGCAGCCATAGCGGGGGCGGGGAGCTGTTTTTT,CASSHSGGGELFF
15,few,TRBJ2-5,.,TRBV7-9,TGTGCCAGCAGCTTATTAGTCAGGCCGGGGGAGACCCAGTACTTC,CASSLLVRPGETQYF
13,.,TRBJ2-7,.,TRBV5-1,TGCGCCAGCAGCTTGGAAGGGGCCTACGAGCAGTACTTC,CASSLEGAYEQYF
13,.,TRBJ2-7,.,TRBV7-2,TGTGCCAGCAGCCCGGGTCCTGCCTACGAGCAGTACTTC,CASSPGPAYEQYF
13,.,TRBJ1-2,.,TRBV29-1,TGCAGCGTTGAACCACAGAGTTCCTATGGCTACACCTTC,CSVEPQSSYGYTF
15,.,TRBJ1-1,.,TRBV7-9,TGTGCCAGCAGCTTAGCCTACGGGGGAGTCACTGAAGCTTTCTTT,CASSLAYGGVTEAFF
15,.,TRBJ1-2,TRBD1,TRBV7-9,TGTGCCAGCAGCGTGACAGGGTCACAACTTTATGGCTACACCTTC,CASSVTGSQLYGYTF
12,.,TRBJ2-5,.,TRBV11-2,TGTGCCAGCAGCTTAAAGGGGGAGACCCAGTACTTC,CASSLKGETQYF
12,.,TRBJ2-7,.,TRBV5-1,TGCGCCAGCAGCTTGGCTTCATCCGAGCAGTACTTC,CASSLASSEQYF
14,few,TRBJ1-1,.,TRBV28,TGTGCCACCCAGACCCTCCCGGGATATACTGAAGCTTTCTTT,CATQTLPGYTEAFF
15,few,TRBJ2-5,TRBD2,TRBV7-8,TGTGCCAGCAGCACCCGGACTAGCCCACAAGAGACCCAGTACTTC,CASSTRTSPQETQYF
15,.,TRBJ2-7,TRBD1,TRBV5-1,TGCGCCAGCAGCGACCGGAGGACAGGGTCCTACGAGCAGTACTTC,CASSDRRTGSYEQYF
12,once,TRBJ2-1,.,TRBV4-1,TGCGCCAGCAGCCAAGAATACAATGAGCAGTTCTTC,CASSQEYNEQFF